This record looks at one TCR beta chain sequence and its context. Its recognized antigen is unknown. No base quality information exists; no much larger clone differs at one position. Patients with a history of autoimmune disease or receiving systemic immunosuppression were excluded from the trial. In every dose cohort, peripheral blood was drawn for TCR sequencing at baseline, cycle 4 day 1, and cycle 7 day 1. Samples were obtained from an open-label, multicenter, first-in-human phase I dose-escalation trial of ivuxolimab. Adults with locally advanced or metastatic melanoma, renal cell carcinoma, hepatocellular carcinoma or head and neck squamous cell carcinoma were enrolled in the trial. Before TCR sequencing, CD4+ T cells and CD8+ T cells were sorted from peripheral blood as separate populations. The data stem from a study of OX40 agonist ivuxolimab in advanced cancers. Regarding the complete study: Ivuxolimab was a fully human IgG2 agonistic monoclonal antibody targeting the costimulatory receptor OX40 (CD134). Intravenous ivuxolimab was administered to patients every 2 weeks at six dose levels: 0.01, 0.1, 0.3, 1.5, 3 and 10 mg/kg. Of the approximately 54 patients in dose escalation, about 20 had hepatocellular carcinoma, about 15 had melanoma, 9 had renal cell carcinoma and 9 had head and neck cancer. The dose-escalation cohort was about 86% male with a mean age of around 62 years, ranging from about 23 to 85. Prior anti-PD-1, anti-PD-L1 or anti-CTLA-4 therapy was permitted, and roughly two fifths of dose-escalation patients had received checkpoint inhibitors. Three dose-escalation patients achieved partial responses, one with hepatocellular carcinoma and two with cutaneous melanoma. Peripheral TCRbeta sequencing was intended to test whether TCR sequence diversity was altered and clonal T-cell expansion was caused by ivuxolimab. The paper covers the monotherapy dose-escalation part of the phase I ivuxolimab trial, which included N ≈ 57 patients. The research as a whole found: After ivuxolimab, expanded clones were on average more numerous among CD8+ T cells than among CD4+ T cells. The antigen specificity of the peripheral T cells that underwent clonal expansion was not determined. In partial responders in the 0.1-3.0 mg/kg groups, normalized peripheral clonal expansion was found to be among the lowest, especially among CD8+ T cells. At doses of 0.1 to 3.0 mg/kg, clonal expansion of both CD4+ and CD8+ T cells in blood was seen between baseline and week 6. Low levels of normalized T-cell clonal expansion were also shown by some nonresponding patients.

Genomic DNA was extracted from sorted cells for sequencing of the TCRbeta CDR3 region. The immunoSEQ Assay was used for sequencing of TCRbeta CDR3 regions. TCRdb holds this immuneACCESS table with in-frame rearrangements only. Some clones are missing; in checked studies, unresolved V genes explain under half, and the rest has no known cause. The sample table lists more than 65,000 clones, around 85% of them with a count of one. Roughly 0.9% of the sample belongs to the ten largest clones. In the germline V gene, CDR1 corresponds to SGHRS and CDR2 to YFSETQ. The CDR3, cysteine through phenylalanine, is 17 amino acids long. The DNA shown is the 51-base CDR3, in frame from base 1. V trim: 1 base; J trim: 1 base; unmatched bases: 6.

This receptor was identified in an adult with an advanced solid tumor such as melanoma, head and neck, liver or kidney cancer. The rearranged chain carries TRBV5-1 and TRBJ2-5; 11 bases in between match TRBD2. This material consisted of CD4+ or CD8+ T cells sorted from blood, taken in a trial of the OX40 agonist ivuxolimab. The sequenced DNA: TGCGCCAGCAGCTTGAAATCGCTAGCGGGGGGCCAAGAGACCCAGTACTTC. It is translated as CASSLKSLAGGQETQYF.